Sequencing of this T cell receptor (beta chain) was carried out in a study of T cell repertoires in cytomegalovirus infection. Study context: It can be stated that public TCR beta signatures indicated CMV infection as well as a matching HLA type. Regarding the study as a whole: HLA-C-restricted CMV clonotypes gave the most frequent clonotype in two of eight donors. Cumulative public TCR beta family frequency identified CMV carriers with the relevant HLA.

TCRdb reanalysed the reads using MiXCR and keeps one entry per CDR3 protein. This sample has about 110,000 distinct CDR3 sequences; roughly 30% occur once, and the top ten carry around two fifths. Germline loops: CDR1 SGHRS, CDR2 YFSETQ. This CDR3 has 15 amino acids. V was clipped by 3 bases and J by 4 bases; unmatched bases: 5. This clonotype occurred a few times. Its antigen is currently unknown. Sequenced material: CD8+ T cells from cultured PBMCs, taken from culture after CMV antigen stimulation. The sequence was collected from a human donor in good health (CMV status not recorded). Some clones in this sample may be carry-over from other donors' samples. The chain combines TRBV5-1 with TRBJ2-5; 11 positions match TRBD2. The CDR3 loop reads CASSWKTSGVETQYF. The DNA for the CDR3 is TGCGCCAGCAGCTGGAAGACTAGCGGGGTAGAGACCCAGTACTTC.